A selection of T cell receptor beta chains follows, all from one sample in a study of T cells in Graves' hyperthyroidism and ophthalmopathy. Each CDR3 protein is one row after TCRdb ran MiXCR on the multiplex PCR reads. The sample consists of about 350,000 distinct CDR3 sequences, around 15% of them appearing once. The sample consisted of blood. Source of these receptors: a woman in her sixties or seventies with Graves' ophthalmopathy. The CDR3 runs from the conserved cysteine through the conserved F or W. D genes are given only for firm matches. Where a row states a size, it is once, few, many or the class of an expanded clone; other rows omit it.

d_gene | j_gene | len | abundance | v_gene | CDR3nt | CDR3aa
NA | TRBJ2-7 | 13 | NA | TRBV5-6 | TGTGCCAGCAGCTTGGCCCGAGTATACGAGCAGTACTTC | CASSLARVYEQYF
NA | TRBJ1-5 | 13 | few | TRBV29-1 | TGCAGCGTTGAATTACAAAGCAATCAGCCCCAGCATTTT | CSVELQSNQPQHF
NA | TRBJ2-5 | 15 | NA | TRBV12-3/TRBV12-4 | TGTGCCAGCACTCGTGGGGGGGGGGCTCAAGAGACCCAGTACTTC | CASTRGGGAQETQYF
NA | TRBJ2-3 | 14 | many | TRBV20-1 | TGCAGTGCTAGAGATCTAGCCAGCACAGATACGCAGTATTTT | CSARDLASTDTQYF
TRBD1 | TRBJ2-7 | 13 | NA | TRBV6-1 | TGTGCCAGCAGTGGCGGGACAGGGGCCGAGCAGTACTTC | CASSGGTGAEQYF
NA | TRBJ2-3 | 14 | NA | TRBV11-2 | TGTGCCAGCAGCCGGGTGGGGGCAGGAGATACGCAGTATTTT | CASSRVGAGDTQYF
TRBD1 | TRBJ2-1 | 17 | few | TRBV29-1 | TGCAGCGTGGGGACAGGGGGCCCTCTAAGCTCCTACAATGAGCAGTTCTTC | CSVGTGGPLSSYNEQFF
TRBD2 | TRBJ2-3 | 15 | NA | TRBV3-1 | TGTGCCACCCGGACTAGCGGTATGAACACAGATACGCAGTATTTT | CATRTSGMNTDTQYF
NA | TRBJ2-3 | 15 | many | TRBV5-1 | TGCGCCAGCAGCTCGACCGGGACATTTCCAGATACGCAGTATTTT | CASSSTGTFPDTQYF
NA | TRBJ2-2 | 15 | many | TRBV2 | TGTGCCAGCAGTGAAATACTATCGAACACCGGGGAGCTGTTTTTT | CASSEILSNTGELFF
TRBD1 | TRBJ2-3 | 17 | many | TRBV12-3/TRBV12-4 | TGTGCCAGCAGTTTTACGACAGGGGAGTCTAGCACAGATACGCAGTATTTT | CASSFTTGESSTDTQYF
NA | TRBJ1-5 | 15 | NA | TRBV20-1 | TGCAGTGCTGGGTCGGGCGGCGTCAGCAATCAGCCCCAGCATTTT | CSAGSGGVSNQPQHF
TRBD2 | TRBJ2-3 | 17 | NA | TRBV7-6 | TGTGCCAGCAGCCGGACTAGCGGACGAATGGGCACAGATACGCAGTATTTT | CASSRTSGRMGTDTQYF
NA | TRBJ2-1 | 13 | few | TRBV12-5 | TGTGCTAGTGGTTTGGGAAACTTGAATGAGCAGTTCTTC | CASGLGNLNEQFF
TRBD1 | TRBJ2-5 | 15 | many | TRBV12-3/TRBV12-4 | TGTGCCAGCAGTGTTATGGGACAGGAGGAAGAGACCCAGTACTTC | CASSVMGQEEETQYF
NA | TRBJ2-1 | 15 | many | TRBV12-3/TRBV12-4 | TGTGCCAGCAGTTTAGCCGACAGACTGAACAATGAGCAGTTCTTC | CASSLADRLNNEQFF